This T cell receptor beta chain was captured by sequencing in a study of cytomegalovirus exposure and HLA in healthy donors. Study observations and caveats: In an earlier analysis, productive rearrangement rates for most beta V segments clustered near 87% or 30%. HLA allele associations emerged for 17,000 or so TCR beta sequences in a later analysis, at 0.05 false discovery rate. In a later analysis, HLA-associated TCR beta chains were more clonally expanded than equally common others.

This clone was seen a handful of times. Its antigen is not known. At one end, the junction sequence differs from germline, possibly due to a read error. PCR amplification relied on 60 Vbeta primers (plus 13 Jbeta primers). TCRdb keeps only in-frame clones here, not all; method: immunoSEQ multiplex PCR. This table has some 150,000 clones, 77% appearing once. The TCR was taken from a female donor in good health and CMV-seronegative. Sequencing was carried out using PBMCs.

The CDR3 region is CASSEDGLTNTEAFF. In DNA form, the CDR3 reads TGCGCCAGCAGCGAAGATGGGCTAACGAACACTGAAGCTTTCTTT. J is TRBJ1-1 and V is TRBV4-1; D call uncertain. This CDR3 region has 15 residues. Germline CDR1 is MGHRA and CDR2 is YSYEKL.